The 18 T cell receptor beta chains presented below share a single source sample, sequenced in a study of STAT5B mutations in CD4+ large granular lymphocyte leukemia. Clones were read by immunoSEQ multiplex PCR, and TCRdb kept only the in-frame ones, dropping some. The sample lists 30,000 to 40,000 clones, over 70% occurring once. Sequenced: CD4+ T cells from blood buffy coats. Receptors originate from a human donor in good health.

This clone was seen a handful of times. The chain has TRBV9 and TRBJ1-4; TRBD1 aligns across 10 bases. The V gene's germline CDR1 is SGDLS and CDR2 YYNGEE. The CDR3 is made up of 16 amino acids. Trimming took 1 base from V and 7 from J; bases not matched to a gene: 7. CDR3 region: CASSVNDRTGGEKLFF. Written as DNA, the CDR3 is TGTGCCAGCAGCGTAAACGATCGGACAGGGGGTGAAAAACTGTTTTTT.

The CDR3 coding sequence is TGCGCCAGCAGCCCCCGACAGAGCAATGAAAAACTGTTTTTT. Its protein is CASSPRQSNEKLFF. The rearrangement uses TRBV4-1 and TRBJ1-4; D is possibly TRBD1 (5 bases). The CDR3 sequence is 14 residues long. Trimming left V 4 bases short and J 5 bases short, with 11 bases between. From germline, CDR1 is MGHRA and CDR2 YSYEKL.

The rearrangement links TRBV14 to TRBJ2-7, with 10 positions matching TRBD1. V was pared by 4 bases and J by 3 bases, with 9 bases of the junction left unmatched. The CDR3 has 16 amino acids. Per germline, CDR1 SGHDN and CDR2 FVKESK. The CDR3 is CASSPSRQGAYYEQYF. CDR3 nucleotide sequence: TGTGCCAGCAGCCCATCCCGACAGGGGGCATACTACGAGCAGTACTTC.

A few counts support this clone. This chain joins TRBV27 and TRBJ2-7; D gene ambiguous. From germline, CDR1 is MNHEY and CDR2 SMNVEV (reference sequence). V was cut by 0 bases and J by 4 bases, with 13 bases left in between. The CDR3 has 15 amino acids. This CDR3 is CASSLSWAGAYEQYF. In nucleotides, the CDR3 is TGTGCCAGCAGTTTATCGTGGGCCGGAGCATACGAGCAGTACTTC.

The rearrangement links TRBV6-6 to TRBJ2-3, with D hard to call. This CDR3 has 14 amino acids. V was shortened by 1 base and J by 6 bases, with 11 bases between the two germline ends. CDR1 and CDR2 from the germline V gene are MNHNY and SVGAGI (reference sequence). The DNA for the CDR3 is TGTGCCAGCAGTTACTTTCGGACGTCTGATACGCAGTATTTT. The encoded protein is CASSYFRTSDTQYF.

This chain connects TRBV7-6 to TRBJ2-5; D is unresolved. The CDR3 covers 12 residues. Trimming pared 1 base from V and 7 bases from J, leaving 7 bases between. The germline CDR1 and CDR2 sequences are SGHVS and FNYEAQ. CDR3 DNA: TGTGCCAGCAGCTTAGAGCCGGGGACCCAGTACTTC. Translated, it gives CASSLEPGTQYF. The complete variable domain, with remaining parts taken from reference TRBV7-6 and TRBJ2-5, reads GAGVSQSPRYKVTKRGQDVALRCDPISGHVSLYWYRQALGQGPEFLTYFNYEAQQDKSGLPNDRFSAERPEGSISTLTIQRTEQRDSAMYRCASSLEPGTQYFGPGTRLLVL.

The chain joins TRBV5-1 to TRBJ2-5, with D perhaps matching TRBD2 (5 bases). Trimming took 0 bases from V and 2 from J, leaving 17 bases between them. Germline V gene sequence: CDR1 SGHRS, CDR2 YFSETQ. The CDR3 contains 17 residues. The CDR3 bases are TGCGCCAGCAGCTTGGAGGTTCCGCGGAGGATTCAAGAGACCCAGTACTTC. Protein: CASSLEVPRRIQETQYF.

The chain uses TRBV2 and TRBJ2-4, with D perhaps matching TRBD1 (6 bases). Germline V gene data show CDR1 as SNHLY and CDR2 as FYNNEI. The length of the CDR3 is 15 residues. Trimming took 7 bases from V and 3 from J, leaving 16 bases between them. The CDR3 loop reads CASTGNRAGKNIQYF. CDR3 DNA sequence: TGTGCCAGCACCGGCAACAGGGCTGGCAAAAACATTCAGTACTTC. The complete variable domain, with remaining parts taken from reference TRBV2 and TRBJ2-4, reads EPEVTQTPSHQVTQMGQEVILRCVPISNHLYFYWYRQILGQKVEFLVSFYNNEISEKSEIFDDQFSVERPDGSNFTLKIRSTKLEDSAMYFCASTGNRAGKNIQYFGAGTRLSVL.

This chain joins TRBV27 and TRBJ2-7; D is tentatively TRBD1 or TRBD2 (5 bases each). Trimming shortened V by 6 bases and J by 5 bases, and 17 bases separated the two germline ends. Germline CDR1 and CDR2: MNHEY and SMNVEV (reference sequence). This CDR3 spans 14 amino acids. The DNA of the CDR3 is TGTGCCAGCAGGTACCTAGGGGACGGACACGAGCAGTACTTC. It is translated as CASRYLGDGHEQYF.

The rearrangement joins TRBV13 to TRBJ2-3, with TRBD2 matching 14 bases. Germline-derived CDR1 and CDR2 are PRHDT and FYEKMQ (reference sequence). V was pared by 4 bases and J by 14 bases, with 11 bases of the junction left unmatched. This CDR3 contains 15 residues. In DNA form, the CDR3 reads TGTGCCAGCAGCTCCGGCGGGACTAGCGGGAGACTATTGTATTTT. Translating it yields CASSSGGTSGRLLYF. Full variable domain (remainder filled in from reference TRBV13 and TRBJ2-3): AAGVIQSPRHLIKEKRETATLKCYPIPRHDTVYWYQQGPGQDPQFLISFYEKMQSDKGSIPDRFSAQQFSDYHSELNMSSLELGDSALYFCASSSGGTSGRLLYFGPGTRLTVL.

The chain has TRBV11-2 and TRBJ2-1, with TRBD1 matching over 9 bases. The CDR3 totals 14 residues. V was pared by 7 bases and J by 7 bases, with 8 bases of the junction left unmatched. The germline CDR1 and CDR2 sequences are SGHAT and FQNNGV. The CDR3 spells CASTLGQGWNEQFF. The CDR3 DNA reads as TGTGCCAGCACCCTAGGACAGGGGTGGAATGAGCAGTTCTTC.

The V gene is TRBV5-4, the J gene TRBJ2-5; a possible D gene is TRBD1 (6 bases). The CDR3 runs 14 residues. The germline V and J ends were trimmed by 5 bases and 5 bases, with 16 bases remaining between them. The germline CDR1 and CDR2 sequences are SGHNT and YYREEE (reference sequence). This CDR3 is CASRNKGDRETQYF. Here the CDR3 DNA reads TGTGCCAGCAGAAATAAGGGGGATCGCGAGACCCAGTACTTC.

This clone was detected only once. The chain employs TRBV9 and TRBJ1-2, with 8 bases lining up with TRBD1. There are 17 residues in the CDR3. Germline CDR1 SGDLS, CDR2 YYNGEE. V lost 6 bases and J lost 2; bases outside the gene matches: 15. CDR3 nucleotides: TGTGCCAGCATCCCCACCATCGCAGGGGGCTTAAACTATGGCTACACCTTC. Translated: CASIPTIAGGLNYGYTF. Full variable domain (outside the CDR3, taken from reference TRBV9 and TRBJ1-2): DSGVTQTPKHLITATGQRVTLRCSPRSGDLSVYWYQQSLDQGLQFLIQYYNGEERAKGNILERFSAQQFPDLHSELNLSSLELGDSALYFCASIPTIAGGLNYGYTFGSGTRLTVV.

Here the CDR3 reads CASSLEGADTQYF. The CDR3 DNA follows: TGCGCCAGCAGCTTGGAAGGGGCAGATACGCAGTATTTT. The rearrangement links TRBV5-1 to TRBJ2-3, with D possibly matching TRBD1 (5 bases). The CDR3 loop spans 13 amino acids. Per the germline V gene, CDR1 is SGHRS and CDR2 is YFSETQ. The V end lost 0 bases, the J end lost 4 bases, and 6 bases lay between the germline ends.

This clone was seen only a few times. The chain has TRBV7-2 and TRBJ2-3; D remains unclear. Trimming took off 5 bases at V and 8 bases at J, with 8 bases between the two ends. The germline CDR1 and CDR2 sequences are SGHTA and FQGNSA. The CDR3 consists of 11 residues. In DNA, the CDR3 is TGTGCCAGCAGCGCCAGCCGTACGCAGTATTTT. Translating it yields CASSASRTQYF.

The rearrangement uses TRBV10-3 and TRBJ1-2; the D gene is possibly TRBD1 (5 bases). In germline, CDR1 is ENHRY, CDR2 SYGVKD. The CDR3 contains 12 residues. In nucleotides, the CDR3 is TGTGCTGCCCGCGGGGCCGGCTATGGCTACACCTTC. This encodes CAARGAGYGYTF.

V is TRBV27 and J is TRBJ1-1; D is unclear. The germline V gene has CDR1 MNHEY and CDR2 SMNVEV (reference sequence). CDR3 length: 15 amino acids. Trimming cost V 8 bases and J 1 base, with 17 bases left between them. For the CDR3, the DNA is TGTGCCAGCGGACCTCGACGAGGAGGGAACACTGAAGCTTTCTTT. The encoded protein is CASGPRRGGNTEAFF.

This clone was found a few times. This chain joins TRBV4-1 and TRBJ1-2; 7 nucleotides agree with TRBD1. The CDR3 loop spans 17 amino acids. The trim removed 3 bases at V and 4 bases at J, leaving 14 bases unmatched. In germline, CDR1 is MGHRA, CDR2 YSYEKL. The CDR3 DNA is TGCGCCAGCAGCCACCCCTCCCAGGGGGTGATTTCCTATGGCTACACCTTC. Translated, it gives CASSHPSQGVISYGYTF.